A selection of T cell receptor beta chains follows, all from one sample in a study of T cells in Graves' hyperthyroidism and ophthalmopathy. MiXCR, run by TCRdb on the multiplex PCR reads, gives a single entry per CDR3 protein. This table has about 160,000 distinct CDR3 sequences, 9.4% appearing once. Material: blood. Receptors originate from a woman aged 18-30 years with Graves' hyperthyroidism that later progressed to Graves' ophthalmopathy. Both conserved end residues are part of each CDR3. D genes are given only for firm matches. Clone size is given for some rows only: seen once, a few or many times, or a class if the clone is expanded.

d_call	j_call	clone_size	v_call	cdr3_nt	cdr3_aa
.	TRBJ1-3	.	TRBV5-8	TGTGCCAGCAGCCGCGCCGTGGGGGCTGGAAACACCATATATTTT	CASSRAVGAGNTIYF
TRBD1	TRBJ1-2	many	TRBV6-2/TRBV6-3	TGTGCCAGCAGTCTCGGACAGGGACGGTTGGTTAACTATGGCTACACCTTC	CASSLGQGRLVNYGYTF
.	TRBJ2-1	many	TRBV7-3	TGTGCCAGCAGCTTATCTGGTTTTACCTCCTCCTACAATGAGCAGTTCTTC	CASSLSGFTSSYNEQFF
TRBD2	TRBJ2-7	few	TRBV20-1	TGCAGTGCTAGAAACCTCGGGACTACATACGAGCAGTACTTC	CSARNLGTTYEQYF
.	TRBJ1-4	few	TRBV5-6	TGTGCCAGCAGCTATAGATCCGGGAAACTGTTTTTT	CASSYRSGKLFF
.	TRBJ2-1	many	TRBV10-3	TGTGCCATCAGTGAGTCTGGGCGGTCCTACAATGAGCAGTTCTTC	CAISESGRSYNEQFF
TRBD1	TRBJ2-7	.	TRBV4-1	TGCGCCAGCAGCCAACCGGGACAGGGGACCTACGAGCAGTACTTC	CASSQPGQGTYEQYF
.	TRBJ2-6	few	TRBV25-1	TGTGCCAGCAACGTGGGTTCTGGGGCCAACGTCCTGACTTTC	CASNVGSGANVLTF
.	TRBJ1-1	many	TRBV6-5	TGTGCCAGCAGTTACTCGGTGGTATCGAACACTGAAGCTTTCTTT	CASSYSVVSNTEAFF
.	TRBJ1-2	many	TRBV10-3	TGTGCCTCGGGGGAGGGCCGGGTTGGCTACACCTTC	CASGEGRVGYTF
.	TRBJ1-1	many	TRBV20-1	TGCAGTGCTAGCCTCGACAGGAACACTGAAGCTTTCTTT	CSASLDRNTEAFF
TRBD1	TRBJ1-2	many	TRBV7-8	TGTGCCAGCAGCTTAGCGACAGGGGGCGCCAGCTATGGCTACACCTTC	CASSLATGGASYGYTF
TRBD2	TRBJ2-7	once	TRBV7-6	TGTGCCAGCAGCTTAGGACTAGCGGGACGCGAGCAGTACTTC	CASSLGLAGREQYF
TRBD2	TRBJ2-4	many	TRBV20-1	TGCAGTGCCCCGACTAGCGGGAGGTTTGACATTCAGTACTTC	CSAPTSGRFDIQYF
.	TRBJ2-1	many	TRBV6-1	TGTGCCAGCAGTAACTGGTACAATGAGCAGTTCTTC	CASSNWYNEQFF
.	TRBJ1-2	few	TRBV20-1	TGCAGTGCTAAGGGGCGATCCATTAACTATGGCTACACCTTC	CSAKGRSINYGYTF
TRBD1	TRBJ1-6	many	TRBV20-1	TGCAGTGCTAGACGACAGGGAGGAAATTCACCCCTCCACTTT	CSARRQGGNSPLHF
.	TRBJ2-3	many	TRBV15	TGTGCCACCAGCAGAGACCCAGTCAATACGCAGTATTTT	CATSRDPVNTQYF
.	TRBJ1-4	.	TRBV7-8	TGTGCCAGCAGCTACCGCCAAGACGATGAAAAACTGTTTTTT	CASSYRQDDEKLFF
TRBD2	TRBJ2-5	many	TRBV7-2	TGTGCCAGCAGCCCTGGACTAGCTCTAGAGACCCAGTACTTC	CASSPGLALETQYF
TRBD2	TRBJ2-3	many	TRBV20-1	TGCAGTGCTAGGGGACTAGCGGGAGGGCCAGATACGCAGTATTTT	CSARGLAGGPDTQYF
.	TRBJ1-1	many	TRBV7-9	TGTGCCAGCAGCTTAGTCACAGCCAACACTGAAGCTTTCTTT	CASSLVTANTEAFF
.	TRBJ1-3	many	TRBV2	TGTGCCAGCAGTGAGTGGGTAGCAAGCTCTGGAAACACCATATATTTT	CASSEWVASSGNTIYF
TRBD1	TRBJ2-1	many	TRBV29-1	TGCAGTATTCGTGGGACAGGGGTCCATGAGCAGTTCTTC	CSIRGTGVHEQFF
.	TRBJ2-7	many	TRBV7-2	TGTGCCAGCAGCTTAGAGCTCTACTCCTACGAGCAGTACTTC	CASSLELYSYEQYF
.	TRBJ1-1	many	TRBV7-6	TGTGCCAGCAGCTTAGCGGGTGAGAACACTGAAGCTTTCTTT	CASSLAGENTEAFF
.	TRBJ1-1	many	TRBV6-1	TGTGCCAGCAGCAAAGTAGGGGACACTGAAGCTTTCTTT	CASSKVGDTEAFF
TRBD1	TRBJ1-2	many	TRBV12-3/TRBV12-4	TGTGCCAGCAGTTTGAAGGGGGCGCCGAGCTATGGCTACACCTTC	CASSLKGAPSYGYTF
TRBD1	TRBJ1-5	many	TRBV19	TGTGCCAGTAGTATTGCAGGGGGCAGTAATCAGCCCCAGCATTTT	CASSIAGGSNQPQHF
.	TRBJ2-5	.	TRBV11-2	TGTGCCAGCAGCTTAGATCCGGGCGGGGAGCAGACCCAGTACTTC	CASSLDPGGEQTQYF
TRBD2	TRBJ2-2	many	TRBV7-8	TGTGCCAGCAGCCAAGTGCGCGGGAGACCCAGGACCGGGGAGCTGTTTTTT	CASSQVRGRPRTGELFF
.	TRBJ1-6	few	TRBV4-1	TGCGCCAGCAGCCAGGGACATGACGGATCACCCCTCCACTTT	CASSQGHDGSPLHF
.	TRBJ2-2	many	TRBV20-1	TGCAGTGCCACTAGGGGGGGAGGCGGGGAGCTGTTTTTT	CSATRGGGGELFF
TRBD2	TRBJ2-1	many	TRBV28	TGTGCCAGCCGTGGACTAGCGGGATACAATGAGCAGTTCTTC	CASRGLAGYNEQFF
TRBD2	TRBJ2-7	few	TRBV19	TGTGCCAGTAGTATTGCGGGGGAGGACTACGAGCAGTACTTC	CASSIAGEDYEQYF
.	TRBJ1-2	many	TRBV12-3/TRBV12-4	TGTGCCAGCGCTTCCCTGGACATTCCGAACTATGGCTACACCTTC	CASASLDIPNYGYTF
TRBD1	TRBJ2-5	many	TRBV10-3	TGTGCCATCAGTGAGATTAGGACAGGGGGCTACCTGTACCAAGAGACCCAGTACTTC	CAISEIRTGGYLYQETQYF
TRBD2	TRBJ2-5	many	TRBV27	TGTGCCAGCAGCCCTAGCGGGGGCTTTGGAGAGACCCAGTACTTC	CASSPSGGFGETQYF
TRBD1	TRBJ2-1	.	TRBV9	TGTGCCAGCAGCGGGGCGGCGGGACAGGGTTACAATGAGCAGTTCTTC	CASSGAAGQGYNEQFF
TRBD2	TRBJ2-1	many	TRBV20-1	TGCAGTGCTTTAGCGGGAGGGCCGGATAATGAGCAGTTCTTC	CSALAGGPDNEQFF
TRBD2	TRBJ2-7	many	TRBV11-1	TGTGCCAGCAGCTTAGTCGGACTAGCGGGAGTCGAGCAGTACTTC	CASSLVGLAGVEQYF